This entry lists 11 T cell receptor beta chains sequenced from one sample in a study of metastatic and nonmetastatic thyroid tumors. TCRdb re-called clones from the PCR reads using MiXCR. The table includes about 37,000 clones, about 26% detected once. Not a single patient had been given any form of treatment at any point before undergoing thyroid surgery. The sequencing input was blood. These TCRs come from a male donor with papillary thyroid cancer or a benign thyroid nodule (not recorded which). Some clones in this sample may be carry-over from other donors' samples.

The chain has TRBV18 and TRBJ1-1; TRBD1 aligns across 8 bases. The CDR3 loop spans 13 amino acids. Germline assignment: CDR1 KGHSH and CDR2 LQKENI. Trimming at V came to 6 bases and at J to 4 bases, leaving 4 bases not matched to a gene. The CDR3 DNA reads TGTGCCAGCTCTACAGGGGGTGCCACTGAAGCTTTCTTT. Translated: CASSTGGATEAFF.

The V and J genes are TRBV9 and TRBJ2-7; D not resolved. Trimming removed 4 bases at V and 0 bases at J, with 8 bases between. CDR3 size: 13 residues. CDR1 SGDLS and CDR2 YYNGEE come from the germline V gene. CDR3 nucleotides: TGTGCCAGCAGCCCCCCAAGCTCCTACGAGCAGTACTTC. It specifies CASSPPSSYEQYF.

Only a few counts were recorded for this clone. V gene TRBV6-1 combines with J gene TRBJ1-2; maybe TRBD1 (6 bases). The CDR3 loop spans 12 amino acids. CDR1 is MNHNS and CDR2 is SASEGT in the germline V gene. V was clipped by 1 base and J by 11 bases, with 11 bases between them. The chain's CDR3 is CASSEVRGWYTF. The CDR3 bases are TGTGCCAGCAGTGAAGTCAGGGGATGGTACACCTTC.

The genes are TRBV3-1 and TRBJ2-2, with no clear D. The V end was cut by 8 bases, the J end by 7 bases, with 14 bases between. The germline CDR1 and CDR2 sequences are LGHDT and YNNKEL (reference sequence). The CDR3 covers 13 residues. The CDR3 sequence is CASSHLGFGELFF. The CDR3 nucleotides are TGTGCCAGCTCCCATCTGGGGTTCGGGGAGCTGTTTTTT.

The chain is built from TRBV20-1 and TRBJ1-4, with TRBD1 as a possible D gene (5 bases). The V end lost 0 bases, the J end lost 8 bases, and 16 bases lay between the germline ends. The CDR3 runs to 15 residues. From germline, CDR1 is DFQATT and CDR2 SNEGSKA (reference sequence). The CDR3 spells CSARDSGPAREKLFF. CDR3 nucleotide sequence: TGCAGTGCTAGAGACTCGGGACCCGCAAGGGAAAAACTGTTTTTT.

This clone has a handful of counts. The DNA of the CDR3 is TGTGCCAGCAGTGATGGGGGCGGGGAGACCCAGTACTTC. Amino acid sequence: CASSDGGGETQYF. V usage is TRBV6-1 and J usage is TRBJ2-5, with D maybe TRBD1 (6 bases). The CDR3 runs to 13 residues. V lost 3 bases to trimming and J lost 5 bases, with 10 bases between them. Germline assignment: CDR1 MNHNS and CDR2 SASEGT.

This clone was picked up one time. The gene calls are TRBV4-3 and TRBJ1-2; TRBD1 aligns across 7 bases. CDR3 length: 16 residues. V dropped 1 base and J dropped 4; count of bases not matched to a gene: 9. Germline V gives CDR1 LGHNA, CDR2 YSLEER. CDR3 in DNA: TGCGCCAGCAGCCAAGTTACAGGGGCTGGTCCCTATGGCTACACCTTC. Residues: CASSQVTGAGPYGYTF.

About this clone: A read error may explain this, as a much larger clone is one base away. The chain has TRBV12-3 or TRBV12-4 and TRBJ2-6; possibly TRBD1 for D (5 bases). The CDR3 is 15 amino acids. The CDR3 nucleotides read TGTGCCAGCAGTTTTATAGGGGATGGGTCCAACGTCCTGGCTTTC. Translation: CASSFIGDGSNVLAF.

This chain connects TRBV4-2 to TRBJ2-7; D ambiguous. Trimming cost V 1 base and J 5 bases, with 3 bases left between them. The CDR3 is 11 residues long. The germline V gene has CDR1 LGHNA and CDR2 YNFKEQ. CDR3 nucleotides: TGTGCCAGCAGCCAAGCTCACGAGCAGTACTTC. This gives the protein CASSQAHEQYF.

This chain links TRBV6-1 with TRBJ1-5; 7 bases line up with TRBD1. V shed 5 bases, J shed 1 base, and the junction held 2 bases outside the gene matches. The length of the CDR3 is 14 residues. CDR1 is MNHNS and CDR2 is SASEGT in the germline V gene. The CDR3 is CASSPTGSNQPQHF. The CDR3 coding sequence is TGTGCCAGCAGTCCGACAGGGAGCAATCAGCCCCAGCATTTT.

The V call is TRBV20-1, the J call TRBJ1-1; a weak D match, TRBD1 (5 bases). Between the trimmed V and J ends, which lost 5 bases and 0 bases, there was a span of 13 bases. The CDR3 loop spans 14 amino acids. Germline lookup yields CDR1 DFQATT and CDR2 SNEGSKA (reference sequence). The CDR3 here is CSASTVNLNTEAFF. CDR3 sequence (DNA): TGCAGTGCTTCGACAGTGAACTTGAACACTGAAGCTTTCTTT.